A selection of T cell receptor beta chains follows, all from one sample in a study of T cell responses to AZD1222 COVID-19 vaccine. Assay: immunoSEQ multiplex PCR; the TCRdb copy retains only in-frame clones and omits some. The repertoire consists of 100,000 or so clones, with approximately 90% occurring once and the leading ten covering 1.3%. The starting material was peripheral blood, obtained on day 0 of AZD1222 vaccination. The receptor set was obtained from an adult in good health. CDR3s include the opening cysteine and the closing phenylalanine or tryptophan. Fields, in order: D gene, V gene, J gene, clone size, CDR3 protein, CDR3 DNA. The D gene is left open where the match is weak. Clone size is given for some rows only: seen once, a few or many times, or a class if the clone is expanded.

D: .
V: TRBV12-3/TRBV12-4
J: TRBJ1-1
size: once
CDR3: CASRVNTEAFF
DNA: TGTGCCAGCAGGGTCAACACTGAAGCTTTCTTT

D: .
V: TRBV18
J: TRBJ1-5
size: .
CDR3: CASSIGILGPQHF
DNA: TGTGCCAGCTCAATTGGCATACTGGGGCCCCAGCATTTT

D: .
V: TRBV5-4
J: TRBJ1-4
size: .
CDR3: CASSWAGTLYEKLFF
DNA: TGTGCCAGCAGCTGGGCCGGGACCCTATACGAAAAACTGTTTTTT

D: .
V: TRBV2
J: TRBJ2-5
size: .
CDR3: CASGGETQYF
DNA: TGTGCCAGCGGGGGAGAGACCCAGTACTTC

D: TRBD1
V: TRBV13
J: TRBJ1-1
size: .
CDR3: CASILRDRGTEAFF
DNA: TGTGCCAGCATCCTCCGGGACAGGGGTACTGAAGCTTTCTTT

D: .
V: TRBV5-1
J: TRBJ1-1
size: .
CDR3: CASSLVSGRRTEAFF
DNA: TGCGCCAGCAGCTTGGTGTCAGGGCGGAGGACTGAAGCTTTCTTT

D: .
V: TRBV10-1
J: TRBJ2-3
size: few
CDR3: CASGRGVDTQYF
DNA: TGCGCCAGCGGGCGAGGCGTAGATACGCAGTATTTT

D: TRBD1
V: TRBV9
J: TRBJ2-5
size: .
CDR3: CASSPDRDGHQYF
DNA: TGTGCCAGCAGCCCGGACAGGGATGGGCACCAGTACTTC

D: .
V: TRBV28
J: TRBJ2-2
size: .
CDR3: CVTTQGPNTGELFF
DNA: TGTGTTACGACGCAGGGGCCGAACACCGGGGAGCTGTTTTTT

D: TRBD1
V: TRBV7-2
J: TRBJ1-2
size: .
CDR3: CASSLELDRAGGYTF
DNA: TGTGCCAGCAGCTTAGAGTTGGACAGGGCAGGTGGCTACACCTTC

D: .
V: TRBV19
J: TRBJ1-1
size: .
CDR3: CASSSNRVVSTEAFF
DNA: TGTGCCAGTAGTTCCAACAGGGTCGTATCCACTGAAGCTTTCTTT

D: .
V: TRBV4-1
J: TRBJ2-7
size: .
CDR3: CASSLLWPGQGGNEQYF
DNA: TGCGCCAGCAGCCTTCTCTGGCCCGGGCAGGGCGGTAACGAGCAGTACTTC

D: .
V: TRBV5-1
J: TRBJ2-7
size: .
CDR3: CASSLVGDSEQYF
DNA: TGCGCCAGCAGCTTGGTAGGGGACTCCGAGCAGTACTTC

D: .
V: TRBV5-8
J: TRBJ2-1
size: .
CDR3: CASSPRTPYNEQFF
DNA: TGTGCCAGCAGCCCCCGGACACCCTACAATGAGCAGTTCTTC

D: .
V: TRBV11-2
J: TRBJ1-1
size: .
CDR3: CASSSLGEGRAFF
DNA: TGTGCCAGCAGCTCCCTAGGGGAGGGTCGGGCTTTCTTT

D: .
V: TRBV2
J: TRBJ1-4
size: .
CDR3: CASGRPVLATNEKLFF
DNA: TGTGCCAGCGGTCGGCCAGTACTTGCAACTAATGAAAAACTGTTTTTT

D: .
V: TRBV12-3/TRBV12-4
J: TRBJ2-5
size: .
CDR3: CASSPSTPETQYF
DNA: TGTGCCAGCAGTCCTAGTACTCCGGAGACCCAGTACTTC

D: TRBD2
V: TRBV28
J: TRBJ2-7
size: .
CDR3: CASSHGFGGESSYEQYF
DNA: TGTGCCAGCAGCCACGGATTCGGGGGGGAAAGCTCCTACGAGCAGTACTTC

D: .
V: TRBV11-1
J: TRBJ1-3
size: .
CDR3: CASSPPGTRGNTIYF
DNA: TGTGCCAGCAGCCCCCCCGGGACGAGAGGAAACACCATATATTTT

D: .
V: TRBV18
J: TRBJ1-5
size: .
CDR3: CASSQLAAANSNQPQHF
DNA: TGTGCCAGCTCGCAGTTAGCGGCAGCTAATAGCAATCAGCCCCAGCATTTT

D: TRBD1
V: TRBV2
J: TRBJ1-1
size: .
CDR3: CASSDPRQGARTEAFF
DNA: TGTGCCAGCAGTGACCCGCGACAGGGGGCGAGGACTGAAGCTTTCTTT

D: .
V: TRBV6-5
J: TRBJ2-7
size: .
CDR3: CASSYSRPVYEQYF
DNA: TGTGCCAGCAGTTACTCTCGCCCGGTCTACGAGCAGTACTTC

D: .
V: TRBV12-3/TRBV12-4
J: TRBJ1-5
size: .
CDR3: CASSLAVNQPQHF
DNA: TGTGCCAGCAGTTTAGCAGTTAATCAGCCCCAGCATTTT

D: .
V: TRBV24-1
J: TRBJ1-1
size: few
CDR3: CATSSSGKNTEAFF
DNA: TGTGCCACCAGTTCGTCTGGGAAGAACACTGAAGCTTTCTTT

D: .
V: TRBV5-6
J: TRBJ1-6
size: .
CDR3: CASSLGDGAWGNSPLHF
DNA: TGTGCCAGCAGCCTGGGGGACGGAGCCTGGGGTAATTCACCCCTCCACTTT

D: TRBD1
V: TRBV2
J: TRBJ2-1
size: .
CDR3: CATVSKDREYNEQFF
DNA: TGTGCCACCGTATCCAAGGACAGGGAATACAATGAGCAGTTCTTC